The 6 T cell receptor beta chains given below trace back to one sample, sequenced in a study of blood T cell repertoires in COVID-19. The data were produced by immunoSEQ multiplex PCR, yet TCRdb's version contains in-frame clones alone and is incomplete. This table holds about 240,000 clones, roughly 80% found once. The source material was peripheral blood. The receptors originated from a woman aged 18-29 years with acute or convalescent COVID-19.

V is TRBV14 and J is TRBJ2-1; D remains unclear. Between the trimmed V and J ends, which lost 1 base and 5 bases, there was a span of 15 bases. This CDR3 spans 16 amino acids. Germline V gene data show CDR1 as SGHDN and CDR2 as FVKESK. The CDR3 sequence is CASSQVSFVGHNEQFF. The CDR3 DNA follows: TGTGCCAGCAGCCAAGTTTCTTTTGTGGGCCACAATGAGCAGTTCTTC.

The rearrangement links TRBV7-2 to TRBJ2-3; maybe TRBD2 (6 bases). The CDR3 has 17 residues. V shed 1 base and J shed 2 bases, with 16 bases lying between them. Germline CDR1 reads SGHTA; CDR2 reads FQGNSA. The DNA of the CDR3 is TGTGCCAGCAGCTTAGTCGGGGCGGGAATATTCACAGATACGCAGTATTTT. The encoded protein is CASSLVGAGIFTDTQYF.

As concerns this clone: This sample includes further DNA sequences coding for the same CDR3. The chain recombines TRBV18 with TRBJ1-1, with 9 bases that match TRBD1. V shed 3 bases, J shed 5 bases, and the junction held 4 bases outside the gene matches. Germline V gene lookup returns CDR1 KGHSH and CDR2 LQKENI. This CDR3 has 14 amino acids. CDR3 coding DNA: TGTGCCAGCTCACCCCTCGACAGGGGGACTGAAGCTTTCTTT. It encodes CASSPLDRGTEAFF.

In its sample, this clone was seen once. The chain has TRBV15 and TRBJ2-5; possibly TRBD1 for D (6 bases). Between the trimmed V and J ends, which lost 1 base and 2 bases, there was a span of 11 bases. CDR1 is LNHNV and CDR2 is YYDKDF in the germline V gene (reference sequence). There are 15 residues in the CDR3. The CDR3 DNA reads TGTGCCACCAGCAGAGGGACAGCGGATCAAGAGACCCAGTACTTC. As protein: CATSRGTADQETQYF.

The CDR3 bases are TGTGCCAGCAGCTCCCCTAGCGGGAGAGAGTCGACCCAGTACTTC. Translated: CASSSPSGRESTQYF. The rearrangement links TRBV7-2 to TRBJ2-5, with 10 bases lining up with TRBD2. The length of the CDR3 is 15 residues. Germline loops: CDR1 SGHTA, CDR2 FQGNSA. Trimming took 4 bases from V and 7 from J; bases not matched to a gene: 9.

The J gene is TRBJ2-5, the V gene TRBV5-1; D is possibly TRBD2 (6 bases). CDR3 length equals 15 residues. Germline lookup yields CDR1 SGHRS and CDR2 YFSETQ. Deletions cut 2 bases from V and 3 bases from J, with 14 bases between. CDR3 in DNA: TGCGCCAGCAGCTTTCCGGGGAGGAGGGAAGAGACCCAGTACTTC. It is translated as CASSFPGRREETQYF.